One sample yielded the 22 T cell receptor beta chains listed below, sequenced in a study of shared clonotypes between healthy human individuals. Naive CD8 cells, CD45RO-negative and positively selected for CCR7, excluded terminally differentiated effector memory CD45RA+ cells. The table came from immunoSEQ multiplex PCR; TCRdb's copy has only in-frame clones and leaves some out. The data hold around 2,100,000 clones, with about 94% observed a single time. Sequenced material: naive CD8+ T cells sorted from blood. Receptors originate from a man between 18 and 29 years old in good health.

V usage is TRBV2 and J usage is TRBJ2-7; 9 nucleotides align to TRBD1. Germline loops: CDR1 SNHLY, CDR2 FYNNEI. The V and J ends lost 1 base and 5 bases, in that order; junction bases with no gene match: 6. This CDR3 region has 15 residues. The chain's CDR3 is CASSEGPGQGDEQYF. In nucleotides, the CDR3 is TGTGCCAGCAGTGAAGGGCCGGGACAGGGCGACGAGCAGTACTTC.

The rearrangement links TRBV9 to TRBJ1-2, with 9 positions matching TRBD1. Per germline, CDR1 SGDLS and CDR2 YYNGEE. This CDR3 has 18 residues. V was clipped by 3 bases and J by 1 base; unmatched bases: 13. The CDR3 sequence is CASSGVGQGTTHNYGYTF. Written as DNA, the CDR3 is TGTGCCAGCAGCGGCGTTGGACAGGGGACGACTCATAACTATGGCTACACCTTC.

V gene TRBV4-1 combines with J gene TRBJ2-5; tentatively, D is TRBD2 (6 bases). The V gene's germline CDR1 is MGHRA and CDR2 YSYEKL. The CDR3 spans 14 residues. V shed 0 bases and J shed 5 bases, with 10 bases lying between them. In nucleotides, the CDR3 is TGCGCCAGCAGCCAAGAAGGGGAGGAGGAGACCCAGTACTTC. This encodes CASSQEGEEETQYF.

The gene calls are TRBV30 and TRBJ2-5, with no clear D. The J call may be in error: the DNA end matches TRBJ2-7 better. Germline V gives CDR1 GTSNPN, CDR2 SVGIG (reference sequence). This CDR3 spans 14 amino acids. CDR3 nucleotide sequence: TGTGCCTGGAGTGTACTACACCATGCTTACGAGCAGTACTTC. Translating it yields CAWSVLHHAYEQYF.

This clone has just a few counts. The chain joins TRBV7-8 to TRBJ1-2; D is uncertain. Between the trimmed V and J ends, which lost 1 base and 3 bases, there was a span of 6 bases. Looked up from germline, CDR1 is SGHVS and CDR2 is FQNEAQ. This CDR3 spans 13 amino acids. CDR3 sequence: CASSLGVDYGYTF. The CDR3 coding sequence is TGTGCCAGCAGCTTAGGTGTGGACTATGGCTACACCTTC.

The V and J genes are TRBV11-2 and TRBJ2-3, with TRBD1 matching over 8 bases. The junction had 10 bases not matched to a gene; V was cut back by 4 bases and J by 7 bases. CDR3 length: 15 residues. Germline assignment: CDR1 SGHAT and CDR2 FQNNGV. CDR3 sequence reads: CASSSSGGALNTQYF. CDR3 in DNA: TGTGCCAGCAGCTCCTCAGGGGGCGCATTAAATACGCAGTATTTT.

J is TRBJ2-4 and V is TRBV4-1; weak D call: TRBD1 (5 bases). The CDR3 has 14 residues. Trimming took off 3 bases at V and 8 bases at J, with 14 bases between the two ends. Germline CDR1 MGHRA, CDR2 YSYEKL. The CDR3 bases are TGCGCCAGCAGCCAGCGGACACCCGCGGACATTCAGTACTTC. This sequence encodes CASSQRTPADIQYF.

The rearrangement uses TRBV6-1 and TRBJ2-7; perhaps TRBD1 as D (6 bases). Trimming took 2 bases from V and 2 from J, leaving 13 bases between them. The CDR3 extends over 15 amino acids. Germline loops: CDR1 MNHNS, CDR2 SASEGT. CDR3: CASSEMGQTAYEQYF. The CDR3 DNA follows: TGTGCCAGCAGTGAAATGGGACAAACGGCCTACGAGCAGTACTTC.

V gene TRBV6-5 combines with J gene TRBJ1-2; 9 bases are shared with TRBD1. This CDR3 region has 15 residues. Germline V gene data show CDR1 as MNHEY and CDR2 as SVGAGI. J was trimmed by 5 bases and V by 2 bases; bases with no gene match: 6. Written as DNA, the CDR3 is TGTGCCAGCAGTTACGGTACAGGGGGCACATATGGCTACACCTTC. Its protein is CASSYGTGGTYGYTF.

The CDR3 region is CASGLITGGPPGELFF. CDR3 DNA sequence: TGTGCTAGTGGTTTGATCACGGGAGGGCCTCCCGGGGAGCTGTTTTTT. This chain joins TRBV12-5 and TRBJ2-2, with TRBD2 matching over 8 bases. Germline trimming cut 2 bases from V and 6 bases from J; bases unmatched to any gene: 8. The V gene's germline CDR1 is LGHNT and CDR2 FRNRAP. This CDR3 comprises 16 residues.

Concerning this clone: Other DNA sequences within the sample encode an identical CDR3. The chain links TRBV19 to TRBJ1-1; D is undetermined. The CDR3 is 14 residues long. Between the trimmed V and J ends, which lost 3 bases and 1 base, there was a span of 9 bases. Germline V CDR1 and CDR2: LNHDA, SQIVND (reference sequence). The CDR3 here is CASSIVPENTEAFF. CDR3 in DNA: TGTGCCAGTAGTATCGTACCCGAGAACACTGAAGCTTTCTTT.

This clone showed up just once. The chain joins TRBV7-6 to TRBJ2-5, with 9 bases matching TRBD2. The CDR3 contains 15 residues. Germline V lookup: CDR1 SGHVS, CDR2 FNYEAQ. Trimming removed 1 base from V and 3 bases from J; junction bases left unmatched: 3. CDR3 sequence reads: CASSLGIAGEETQYF. The CDR3 nucleotides are TGTGCCAGCAGCTTAGGAATAGCGGGAGAAGAGACCCAGTACTTC. Combining the CDR3 with reference TRBV7-6 and TRBJ2-5 gives the whole variable domain GAGVSQSPRYKVTKRGQDVALRCDPISGHVSLYWYRQALGQGPEFLTYFNYEAQQDKSGLPNDRFSAERPEGSISTLTIQRTEQRDSAMYRCASSLGIAGEETQYFGPGTRLLVL.

This chain connects TRBV10-2 to TRBJ2-1, with 15 bases identical to TRBD2. Germline values: CDR1 WSHSY, CDR2 SAAADI. This CDR3 is built from 14 residues. Unmatched junction bases numbered 6, after V lost 10 bases and J lost 8 bases. The CDR3 region is CATKGLAGGDEQFF. The CDR3 DNA reads as TGCGCCACGAAAGGACTAGCGGGAGGGGATGAGCAGTTCTTC.

As regards this clone: Other DNA sequences in the same sample also yield this CDR3. The chain carries TRBV30 and TRBJ2-7; D is possibly TRBD1 or TRBD2 (5 bases each). V was trimmed by 2 bases and J by 6 bases, leaving 8 bases between them. Germline lookup yields CDR1 GTSNPN and CDR2 SVGIG (reference sequence). The length of the CDR3 is 11 residues. The CDR3 region is CAWSSGLEQYF. DNA of the CDR3: TGTGCCTGGAGTTCGGGGCTCGAGCAGTACTTC. Combining the CDR3 with reference TRBV30 and TRBJ2-7 gives the whole variable domain SQTIHQWPATLVQPVGSPLSLECTVEGTSNPNLYWYRQAAGRGLQLLFYSVGIGQISSEVPQNLSASRPQDRQFILSSKKLLLSDSGFYLCAWSSGLEQYFGPGTRLTVT.

This clone has a single count. The chain recombines TRBV4-1 with TRBJ1-3; a weak D match, TRBD1 (5 bases). Between the trimmed V and J ends, which lost 2 bases and 3 bases, there was a span of 8 bases. CDR1 is MGHRA, CDR2 YSYEKL, per germline. The CDR3 totals 14 residues. The CDR3 DNA reads TGCGCCAGCAGCCAACAGGGAGGTGGAAACACCATATATTTT. Residues: CASSQQGGGNTIYF.

This chain links TRBV19 with TRBJ2-7; D is unresolved. Germline V gene sequence: CDR1 LNHDA, CDR2 SQIVND (reference sequence). Trimming shortened V by 4 bases and J by 1 base, and 8 bases separated the two germline ends. CDR3 length: 13 amino acids. In DNA, the CDR3 is TGTGCCAGTAGTACAGGAGATTCCTACGAGCAGTACTTC. Translating gives CASSTGDSYEQYF.

The J gene is TRBJ2-1, the V gene TRBV5-1; 8 bases match TRBD1. This CDR3 is 16 amino acids long. The germline V gene encodes CDR1 SGHRS and CDR2 YFSETQ. V shed 2 bases and J 2 bases; nucleotides not matched to a gene: 6. CDR3 nucleotides: TGCGCCAGCAGCTTCCGGACAGGGTCGGCCTACAATGAGCAGTTCTTC. It encodes CASSFRTGSAYNEQFF.

J is TRBJ2-2 and V is TRBV10-3; no definite D call. V gave up 9 bases and J gave up 6 bases, with 8 bases separating them. This CDR3 has 11 residues. Germline values: CDR1 ENHRY, CDR2 SYGVKD. The CDR3 region is CAIQTAGELFF. The CDR3 DNA reads as TGTGCCATTCAGACGGCCGGGGAGCTGTTTTTT.

In regard to this clone: In the same sample, other DNA sequences code for this CDR3. V usage is TRBV27 and J usage is TRBJ1-1, with D unclear. With 0 bases removed from V and 4 bases from J, the gap between germline ends came to 6 bases. Germline CDR1 is MNHEY and CDR2 is SMNVEV (reference sequence). This CDR3 contains 13 residues. CDR3 nucleotide sequence: TGTGCCAGCAGTTTATCGGGCAGCACTGAAGCTTTCTTT. Amino acids: CASSLSGSTEAFF.

The CDR3 DNA reads TGTGCCAGCAGCGTAGCGGCAGGCAGCACCTACGAGCAGTACTTC. It yields the protein CASSVAAGSTYEQYF. The chain recombines TRBV9 with TRBJ2-7; D not resolved. Germline-derived CDR1 and CDR2 are SGDLS and YYNGEE. V dropped 0 bases and J dropped 2 bases, with 12 bases sitting between them. The CDR3 consists of 15 residues. Together with reference TRBV9 and TRBJ2-7, the CDR3 gives the full variable domain: DSGVTQTPKHLITATGQRVTLRCSPRSGDLSVYWYQQSLDQGLQFLIQYYNGEERAKGNILERFSAQQFPDLHSELNLSSLELGDSALYFCASSVAAGSTYEQYFGPGTRLTVT.

This chain uses TRBV27 with TRBJ2-1; tentatively, D is TRBD2 (5 bases). Germline V gene sequence: CDR1 MNHEY, CDR2 SMNVEV (reference sequence). The CDR3 has 13 amino acids. The V gene lost 5 bases and the J gene lost 7 bases, with 12 bases spanning the gap. CDR3 protein: CASSLTSSNEQFF. CDR3 in DNA: TGTGCCAGCAGTCTTACTAGTTCTAATGAGCAGTTCTTC.

On this clone itself: Relative to the germline gene, one junction end is altered; a read error may explain this. The chain recombines TRBV5-6 with TRBJ2-5; D not resolved. The length of the CDR3 is 14 residues. The germline V gene encodes CDR1 SGHDT and CDR2 YYEEEE. CDR3 sequence (DNA): TGTGCCAGCGGCTTTGTGGATTTTGGGGAGACCCAGTACTTC. Its translation is CASGFVDFGETQYF.